This TCR beta chain was retrieved from a study of early stage breast cancer tumors. Study-level background: About 70% of the 16 invasive tumors were ER+, PR+ and HER2-. Study-level findings and limits: Tumor and normal breast were distinguished via blood comparison in 14 of 16 patients. Most shared enriched TCRB sequences were commonly generated ones.

V dropped 5 bases and J dropped 3 bases, with 7 bases sitting between them. Germline-derived CDR1 and CDR2 are GTSNPN and SVGIG (reference sequence). The CDR3 sequence is 11 residues long. This clone was observed once. Its specificity is not known. Blood replicates held 0.5 ug DNA, tumor or normal breast about 1.5 ug, two each. Only in-frame clones appear in the TCRdb table, and some are missing; sequencing was by immunoSEQ multiplex PCR. The sample shows about 72,000 clones, roughly 80% of them seen only once. The chain employs TRBV30 and TRBJ2-5; D gene ambiguous. Sequenced sample: blood. This receptor was identified in a person between 60 and 69 years old with breast cancer. DNA for the CDR3: TGTGCCTGGCAAACTAAAGAGACCCAGTACTTC. Translating gives CAWQTKETQYF. The full variable domain, completed using reference TRBV30 and TRBJ2-5, is SQTIHQWPATLVQPVGSPLSLECTVEGTSNPNLYWYRQAAGRGLQLLFYSVGIGQISSEVPQNLSASRPQDRQFILSSKKLLLSDSGFYLCAWQTKETQYFGPGTRLLVL.